The clone carrying this T cell receptor beta chain has a single count. This sample was taken from a study of OX40 agonist ivuxolimab in advanced cancers. The protocol was immunoSEQ multiplex PCR, while the TCRdb copy is restricted to in-frame clones and leaves out a portion. The sample yields fewer than 25,000 clones, roughly 91% seen once. Looked up from germline, CDR1 is SGDLS and CDR2 is YYNGEE. CDR3 length: 14 amino acids. The germline V and J ends were trimmed by 1 base and 4 bases, with 9 bases remaining between them. J is TRBJ1-5 and V is TRBV9, with a possible D match to TRBD1 (6 bases). The sample in question was CD4+ or CD8+ T cells sorted from blood, obtained in a trial of the OX40 agonist ivuxolimab. The clonotype originates from an adult with an advanced solid tumor such as melanoma, head and neck, liver or kidney cancer. The CDR3: CASSVSGVNQPQHF. Here the CDR3 DNA reads TGTGCCAGCAGCGTATCAGGGGTTAATCAGCCCCAGCATTTT.